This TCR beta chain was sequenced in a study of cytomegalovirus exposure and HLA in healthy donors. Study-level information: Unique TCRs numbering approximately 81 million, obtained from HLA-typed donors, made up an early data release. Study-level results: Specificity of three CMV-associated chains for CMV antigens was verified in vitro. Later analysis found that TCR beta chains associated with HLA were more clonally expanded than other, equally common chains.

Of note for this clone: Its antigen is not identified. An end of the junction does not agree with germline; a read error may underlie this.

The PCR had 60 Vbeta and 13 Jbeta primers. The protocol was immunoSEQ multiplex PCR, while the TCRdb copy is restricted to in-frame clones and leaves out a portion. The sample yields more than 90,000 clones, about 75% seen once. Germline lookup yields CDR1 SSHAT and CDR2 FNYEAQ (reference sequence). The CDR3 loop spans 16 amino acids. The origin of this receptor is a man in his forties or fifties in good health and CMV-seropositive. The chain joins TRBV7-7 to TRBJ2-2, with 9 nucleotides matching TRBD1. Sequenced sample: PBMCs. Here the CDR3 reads CASSQDRGGFTGELFF. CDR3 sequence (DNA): TGTGCTAGCAGCCAGGACAGGGGAGGATTCACCGGGGAGCTGTTTTTT.